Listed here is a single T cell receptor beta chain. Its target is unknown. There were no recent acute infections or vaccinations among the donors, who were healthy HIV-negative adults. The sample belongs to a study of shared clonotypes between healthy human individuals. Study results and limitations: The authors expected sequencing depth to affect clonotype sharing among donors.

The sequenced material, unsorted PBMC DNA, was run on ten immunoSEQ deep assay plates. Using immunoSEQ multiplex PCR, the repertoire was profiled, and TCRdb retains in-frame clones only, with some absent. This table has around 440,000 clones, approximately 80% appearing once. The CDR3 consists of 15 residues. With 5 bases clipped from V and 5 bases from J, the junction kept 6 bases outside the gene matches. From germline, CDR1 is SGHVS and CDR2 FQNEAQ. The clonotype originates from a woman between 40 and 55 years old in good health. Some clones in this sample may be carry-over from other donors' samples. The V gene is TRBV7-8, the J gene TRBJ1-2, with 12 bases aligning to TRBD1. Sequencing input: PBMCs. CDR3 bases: TGTGCCAGCAGCGGGGGGACAGGGGGCCGGTATGGCTACACCTTC. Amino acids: CASSGGTGGRYGYTF.